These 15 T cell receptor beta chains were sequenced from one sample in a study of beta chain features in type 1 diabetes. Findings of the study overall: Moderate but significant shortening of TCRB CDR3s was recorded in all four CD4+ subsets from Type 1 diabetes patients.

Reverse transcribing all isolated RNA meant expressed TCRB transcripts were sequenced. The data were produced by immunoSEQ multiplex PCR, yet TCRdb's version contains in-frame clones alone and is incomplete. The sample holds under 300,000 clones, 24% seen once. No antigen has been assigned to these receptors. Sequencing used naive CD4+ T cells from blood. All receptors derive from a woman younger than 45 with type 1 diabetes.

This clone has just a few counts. CDR3 DNA: TGTGCCAGCGGAAGGACAGGTCAAGTGGACCAGTACTTC. This codes for CASGRTGQVDQYF. The gene calls are TRBV2 and TRBJ2-5; 7 positions match TRBD1. This CDR3 is built from 13 residues. The germline CDR1 and CDR2 sequences are SNHLY and FYNNEI. V lost 8 bases and J lost 10; bases outside the gene matches: 13. The variable domain in full, completed from reference TRBV2 and TRBJ2-5, reads EPEVTQTPSHQVTQMGQEVILRCVPISNHLYFYWYRQILGQKVEFLVSFYNNEISEKSEIFDDQFSVERPDGSNFTLKIRSTKLEDSAMYFCASGRTGQVDQYFGPGTRLLVL.

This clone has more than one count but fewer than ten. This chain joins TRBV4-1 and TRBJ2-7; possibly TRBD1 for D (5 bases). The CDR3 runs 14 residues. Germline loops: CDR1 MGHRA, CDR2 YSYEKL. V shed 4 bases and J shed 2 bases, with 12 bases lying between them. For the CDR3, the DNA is TGCGCCAGCAGCCGCCGACAGTCTCCCTACGAGCAGTACTTC. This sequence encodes CASSRRQSPYEQYF.

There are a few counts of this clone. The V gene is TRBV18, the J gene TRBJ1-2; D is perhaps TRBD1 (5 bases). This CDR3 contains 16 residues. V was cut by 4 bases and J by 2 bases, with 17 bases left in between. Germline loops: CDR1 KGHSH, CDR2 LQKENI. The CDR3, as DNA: TGTGCCAGCTCACAGACAGCCCAGTCCCCGAACTATGGCTACACCTTC. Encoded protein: CASSQTAQSPNYGYTF.

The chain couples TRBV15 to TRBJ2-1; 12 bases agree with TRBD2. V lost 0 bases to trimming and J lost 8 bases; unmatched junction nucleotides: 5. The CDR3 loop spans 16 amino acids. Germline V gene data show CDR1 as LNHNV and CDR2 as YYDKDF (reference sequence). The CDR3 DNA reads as TGTGCCACCAGCAGAGATACTAGCGGGAGGTGGGATGAGCAGTTCTTC. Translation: CATSRDTSGRWDEQFF.

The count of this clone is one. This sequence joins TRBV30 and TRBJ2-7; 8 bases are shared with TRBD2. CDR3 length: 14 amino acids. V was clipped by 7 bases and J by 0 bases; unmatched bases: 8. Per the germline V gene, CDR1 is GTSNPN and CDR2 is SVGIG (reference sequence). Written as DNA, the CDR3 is TGTGCCTCATCACCTAGCGGGTTCTCCTACGAGCAGTACTTC. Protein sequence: CASSPSGFSYEQYF.

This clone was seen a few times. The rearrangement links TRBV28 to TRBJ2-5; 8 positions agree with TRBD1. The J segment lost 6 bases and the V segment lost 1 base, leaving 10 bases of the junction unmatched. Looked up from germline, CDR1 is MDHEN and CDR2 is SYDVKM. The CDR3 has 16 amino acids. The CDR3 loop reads CASSLLSQGVTKTQYF. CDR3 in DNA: TGTGCCAGCAGTTTATTATCACAGGGGGTAACGAAGACCCAGTACTTC. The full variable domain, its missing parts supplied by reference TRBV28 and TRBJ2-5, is DVKVTQSSRYLVKRTGEKVFLECVQDMDHENMFWYRQDPGLGLRLIYFSYDVKMKEKGDIPEGYSVSREKKERFSLILESASTNQTSMYLCASSLLSQGVTKTQYFGPGTRLLVL.

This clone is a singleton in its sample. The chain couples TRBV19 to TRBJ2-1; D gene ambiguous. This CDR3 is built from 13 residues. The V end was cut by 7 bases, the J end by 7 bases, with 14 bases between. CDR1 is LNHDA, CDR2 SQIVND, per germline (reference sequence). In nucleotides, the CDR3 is TGTGCCAGTACAGACGGAGTTGAAAATGAGCAGTTCTTC. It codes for CASTDGVENEQFF.

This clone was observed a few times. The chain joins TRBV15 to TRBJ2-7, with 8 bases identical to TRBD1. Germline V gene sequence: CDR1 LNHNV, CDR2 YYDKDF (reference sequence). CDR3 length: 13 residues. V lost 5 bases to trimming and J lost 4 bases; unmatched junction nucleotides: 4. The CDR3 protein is CATSGDRLYEQYF. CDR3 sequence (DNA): TGTGCCACCAGCGGGGACAGGCTTTACGAGCAGTACTTC.

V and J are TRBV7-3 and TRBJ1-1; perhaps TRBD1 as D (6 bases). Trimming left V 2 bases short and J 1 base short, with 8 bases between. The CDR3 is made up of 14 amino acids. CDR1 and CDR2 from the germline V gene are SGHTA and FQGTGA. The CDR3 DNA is TGTGCCAGCAGCTTAGCAGGGGAGAACACTGAAGCTTTCTTT. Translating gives CASSLAGENTEAFF.

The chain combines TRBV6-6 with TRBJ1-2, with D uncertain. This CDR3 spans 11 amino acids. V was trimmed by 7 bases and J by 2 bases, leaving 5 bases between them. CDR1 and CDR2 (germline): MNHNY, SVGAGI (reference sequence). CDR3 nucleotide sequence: TGTGCCAGCACCAGAAACTATGGCTACACCTTC. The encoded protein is CASTRNYGYTF.

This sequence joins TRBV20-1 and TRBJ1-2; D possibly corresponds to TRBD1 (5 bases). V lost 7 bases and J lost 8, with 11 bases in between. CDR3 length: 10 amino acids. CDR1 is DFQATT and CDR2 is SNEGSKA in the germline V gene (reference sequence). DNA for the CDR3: TGCAGTGGGCAGGGTCGCGGCTACACCTTC. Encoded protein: CSGQGRGYTF.

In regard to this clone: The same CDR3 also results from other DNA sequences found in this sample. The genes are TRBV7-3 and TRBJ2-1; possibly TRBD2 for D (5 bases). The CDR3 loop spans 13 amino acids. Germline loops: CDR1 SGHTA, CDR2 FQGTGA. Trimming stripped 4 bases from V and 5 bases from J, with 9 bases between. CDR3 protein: CASSSGLDNEQFF. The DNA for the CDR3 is TGTGCCAGCAGCTCTGGACTGGACAATGAGCAGTTCTTC.

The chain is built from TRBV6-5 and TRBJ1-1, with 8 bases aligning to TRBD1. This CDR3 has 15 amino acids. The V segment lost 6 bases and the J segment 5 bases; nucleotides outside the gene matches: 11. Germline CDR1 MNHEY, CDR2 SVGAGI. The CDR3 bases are TGTGCCAGCAGCAGAACTGGACAGGGTAGAACTGAAGCTTTCTTT. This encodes CASSRTGQGRTEAFF.

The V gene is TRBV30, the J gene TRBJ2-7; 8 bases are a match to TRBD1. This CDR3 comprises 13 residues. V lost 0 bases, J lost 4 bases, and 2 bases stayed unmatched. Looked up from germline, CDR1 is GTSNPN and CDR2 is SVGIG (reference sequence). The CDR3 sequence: CAWSVGQGYEQYF. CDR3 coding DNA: TGTGCCTGGAGTGTCGGACAGGGATACGAGCAGTACTTC.

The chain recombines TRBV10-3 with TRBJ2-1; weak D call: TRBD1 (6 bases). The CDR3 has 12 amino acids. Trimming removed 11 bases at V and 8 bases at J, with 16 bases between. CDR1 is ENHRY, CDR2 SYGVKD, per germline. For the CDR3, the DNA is TGTGCCCAAGGGACAACAGGCGATGAGCAGTTCTTC. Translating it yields CAQGTTGDEQFF.